The 13 T cell receptor beta chains given below trace back to one sample, sequenced in a study of T cell responses to AZD1222 COVID-19 vaccine. Here immunoSEQ multiplex PCR was the method, and the copy in TCRdb shows in-frame clones only, minus some. The table has fewer than 200,000 clones, approximately 92% seen once. The source was peripheral blood, collected on day 0 of AZD1222 vaccination. The receptors shown here come from an adult in good health.

V usage is TRBV27 and J usage is TRBJ1-6, with D possibly being TRBD1 (6 bases). Deletions cut 5 bases from V and 6 bases from J, with 11 bases between. The germline V gene encodes CDR1 MNHEY and CDR2 SMNVEV (reference sequence). CDR3 length equals 14 residues. The CDR3, as DNA: TGTGCCAGCAGTCGCGGACAGACTAATTCACCCCTCCACTTT. It translates to CASSRGQTNSPLHF.

On this clone: Germline and junction disagree at one end, which may indicate a read error. The rearrangement links TRBV6-6 to TRBJ1-1; 7 bases fit TRBD1. The CDR3 has 13 amino acids. Germline V gives CDR1 MNHNY, CDR2 SVGAGI (reference sequence). CDR3 protein: CASSTTGNPEAFF. In nucleotides, the CDR3 is TGTGCCAGCAGCACGACAGGGAACCCTGAAGCTTTCTTT.

The rearrangement joins TRBV5-1 to TRBJ2-7; weak D call: TRBD1 (6 bases). Germline values: CDR1 SGHRS, CDR2 YFSETQ. Trimming stripped 4 bases from V and 2 bases from J, with 13 bases between. This CDR3 is 14 amino acids long. In DNA, the CDR3 is TGCGCCAGCAGCCTGATGACAGGAACCTACGAGCAGTACTTC. Translating it yields CASSLMTGTYEQYF.

V gene TRBV28 combines with J gene TRBJ1-2; D ambiguous. Per the germline V gene, CDR1 is MDHEN and CDR2 is SYDVKM. The CDR3 has 14 residues. Trimming took 2 bases from V and 3 from J, leaving 10 bases between them. CDR3 region: CASSLAEIYYGYTF. The CDR3 region has the DNA TGTGCCAGCAGTTTAGCCGAAATTTACTATGGCTACACCTTC.

V usage is TRBV28 and J usage is TRBJ1-3, with D hard to call. V shed 6 bases and J shed 2 bases, with 17 bases lying between them. Germline-derived CDR1 and CDR2 are MDHEN and SYDVKM. The CDR3 consists of 16 residues. CDR3 nucleotides: TGTGCCAGCAGCCTACAACTCGCAGTTACTGGAAACACCATATATTTT. The encoded protein is CASSLQLAVTGNTIYF.

The chain links TRBV12-3 or TRBV12-4 to TRBJ2-3, with D possibly matching TRBD1 (5 bases). Trimming shortened V by 6 bases and J by 5 bases, and 9 bases separated the two germline ends. The CDR3 consists of 12 residues. The CDR3 spells CASSPRGDTQYF. The CDR3 DNA follows: TGTGCCAGCAGCCCAAGGGGAGATACGCAGTATTTT.

J is TRBJ2-7 and V is TRBV11-2; the match to TRBD1 covers 8 bases. V gave up 4 bases and J gave up 1 base; unmatched junction bases: 6. Germline lookup yields CDR1 SGHAT and CDR2 FQNNGV. This CDR3 is built from 15 residues. In DNA, the CDR3 is TGTGCCAGCAGCTGTGGACAGGGAGGATCCTACGAGCAGTACTTC. Translated: CASSCGQGGSYEQYF.

This sequence joins TRBV25-1 and TRBJ2-1; D is unresolved. Germline loops: CDR1 MGHDK, CDR2 SYGVNS. The CDR3 runs 9 residues. The ends were cut back, 5 bases at V and 10 bases at J, with 3 bases in the middle. The CDR3 DNA reads as TGTGCCAGCAGTCCCGAGCAGTTCTTC. Translating it yields CASSPEQFF.

V and J are TRBV10-3 and TRBJ2-7; 12 positions agree with TRBD2. J lost 5 bases, V lost 9 bases, and 5 bases had no gene match. This CDR3 comprises 13 residues. The V gene's germline CDR1 is ENHRY and CDR2 SYGVKD. The CDR3: CAILTSGSHEQYF. The CDR3 DNA is TGTGCCATTTTGACTAGCGGGAGCCACGAGCAGTACTTC.

The chain uses TRBV5-1 and TRBJ2-5, with 10 bases matching TRBD1. V was clipped by 3 bases and J by 5 bases; unmatched bases: 7. This CDR3 has 15 residues. CDR1 is SGHRS and CDR2 is YFSETQ in the germline V gene. In nucleotides, the CDR3 is TGCGCCAGCAGCTCGACAGGGGGCGAATGGGAGACCCAGTACTTC. It specifies CASSSTGGEWETQYF.

This chain connects TRBV7-9 to TRBJ1-2, with D hard to call. Trimming cost V 5 bases and J 5 bases, with 12 bases left between them. The CDR3 is 13 amino acids. Germline V gene data show CDR1 as SEHNR and CDR2 as FQNEAQ (reference sequence). CDR3 residues: CASSPRAAYGYTF. Here the CDR3 DNA reads TGTGCCAGCAGCCCGAGGGCCGCGTATGGCTACACCTTC. Filled out from reference TRBV7-9 and TRBJ1-2, the complete variable domain reads DTGVSQNPRHKITKRGQNVTFRCDPISEHNRLYWYRQTLGQGPEFLTYFQNEAQLEKSRLLSDRFSAERPKGSFSTLEIQRTEQGDSAMYLCASSPRAAYGYTFGSGTRLTVV.

This chain links TRBV28 with TRBJ1-2, with 9 bases fitting TRBD1. Germline lookup yields CDR1 MDHEN and CDR2 SYDVKM. The CDR3 totals 13 residues. V trimming: 3 bases; J trimming: 9 bases; junction bases outside the gene matches: 5. CDR3 DNA sequence: TGTGCCAGCAGTTTGGGACAGGGAAAGAGCTACACCTTC. It specifies CASSLGQGKSYTF.

This clone has only one observation. The chain joins TRBV6-2 or TRBV6-3 to TRBJ2-7; tentatively, D is TRBD1 or TRBD2 (5 bases each). The CDR3 contains 17 residues. Trimming stripped 0 bases from V and 3 bases from J, with 18 bases between. Germline V gives CDR1 MNHEY, CDR2 SVGEGT. DNA for the CDR3: TGTGCCAGCAGTTACTCGTCAACCGGGACGGAAAACTACGAGCAGTACTTC. This sequence encodes CASSYSSTGTENYEQYF.